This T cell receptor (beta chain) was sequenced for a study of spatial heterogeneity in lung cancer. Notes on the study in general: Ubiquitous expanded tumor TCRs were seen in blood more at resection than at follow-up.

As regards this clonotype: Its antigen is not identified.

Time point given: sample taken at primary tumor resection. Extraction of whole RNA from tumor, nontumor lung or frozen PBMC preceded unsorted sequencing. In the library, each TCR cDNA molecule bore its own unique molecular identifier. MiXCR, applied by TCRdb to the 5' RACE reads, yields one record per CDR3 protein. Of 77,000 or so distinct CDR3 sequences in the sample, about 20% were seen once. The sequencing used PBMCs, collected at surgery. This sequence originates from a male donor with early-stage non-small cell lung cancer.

The CDR3 protein is CASKVPTALQETQYF. Here the CDR3 DNA reads TGCGCCAGCAAAGTCCCTACAGCCCTTCAAGAGACCCAGTACTTC. The rearrangement links TRBV5-1 to TRBJ2-5, with D unresolved. CDR1 is SGHRS, CDR2 YFSETQ, per germline. There are 15 residues in the CDR3. Trimming took off 6 bases at V and 2 bases at J, with 17 bases between the two ends.